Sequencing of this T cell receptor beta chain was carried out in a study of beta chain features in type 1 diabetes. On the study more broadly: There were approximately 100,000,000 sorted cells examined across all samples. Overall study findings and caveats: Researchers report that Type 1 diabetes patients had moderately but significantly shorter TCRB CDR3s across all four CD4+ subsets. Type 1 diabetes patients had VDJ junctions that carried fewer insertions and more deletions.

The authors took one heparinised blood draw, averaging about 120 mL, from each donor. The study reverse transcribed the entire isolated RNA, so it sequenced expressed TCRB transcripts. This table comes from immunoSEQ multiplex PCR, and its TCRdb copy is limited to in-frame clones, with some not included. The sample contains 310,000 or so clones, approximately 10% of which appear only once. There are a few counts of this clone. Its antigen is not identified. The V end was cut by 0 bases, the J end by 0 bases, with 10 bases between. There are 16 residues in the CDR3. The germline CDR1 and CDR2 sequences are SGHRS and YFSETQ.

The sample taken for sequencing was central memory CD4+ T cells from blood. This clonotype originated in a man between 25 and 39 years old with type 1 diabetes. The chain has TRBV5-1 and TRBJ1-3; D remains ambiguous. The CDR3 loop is CASSLEAGRSGNTIYF. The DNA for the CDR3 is TGCGCCAGCAGCTTGGAGGCAGGTCGCTCTGGAAACACCATATATTTT.